The 16 T cell receptor beta chains below all came from one sample that was sequenced in a study of regulatory T cells in long-lasting Graves disease (dated by TCRdb to the early 2020s). Libraries were made using multiplex PCR. Instrument used: Illumina HiSeq 4000. CDR3 regions were amplified by Arm-PCR with iRepertoire HTBI primers to construct TCR beta libraries. TCRdb handled the public reads itself, with Q25 trimming in fastp and clone calling in MiXCR, and kept productive beta chains. For every CDR3 protein sequence, its rows merge into one entry that carries the most common genes and DNA. A total of a few hundred thousand distinct CDR3 sequences appear in this sample, roughly 23% of them only once. The leading ten clones occupy around 30% of the sample. The sample's time point, from its label and the paper: persistent/refractory GD, antithyroid drugs over 5 years with positive TRAb. For both TCR sequencing and RNA sequencing, RNA was extracted from PBMCs using TRIzol.

The source was peripheral blood mononuclear cells (PBMCs), collected when the disease was refractory, from a patient treated with antithyroid drugs. Every receptor here comes from a woman aged 40 to 50 with Graves disease. Donor details come from another sample of the same person, matched by shared clones.

Only a few counts were recorded for this clonotype. The V gene is TRBV25-1, the J gene TRBJ2-2; D gene unclear. Looked up from germline, CDR1 is MGHDK and CDR2 is SYGVNS. This CDR3 has 15 residues. V lost 1 base to trimming and J lost 6 bases, with 12 bases between them. The CDR3, as DNA: TGTGCCAGCAGTGAATTTGTTCCCCTTCCCGGGGAGCTGTTTTTT. Protein: CASSEFVPLPGELFF.

The chain joins TRBV30 to TRBJ1-1, with D uncertain. From germline, CDR1 is GTSNPN and CDR2 SVGIG (reference sequence). V dropped 0 bases and J dropped 11 bases, with 10 bases sitting between them. The CDR3 is made up of 11 amino acids. CDR3 sequence (DNA): TGTGCCTGGAGTGTCCACGCTGTTGCTTTCTTT. The encoded protein is CAWSVHAVAFF.

The CDR3 spells CASHQSGELFF. CDR3 nucleotide sequence: TGTGCCAGCCACCAGTCCGGGGAGCTGTTTTTT. The V gene is TRBV19, the J gene TRBJ2-2; D is unclear. Germline CDR1 LNHDA, CDR2 SQIVND (reference sequence). V lost 9 bases and J 6 bases, leaving 8 bases between the germline ends. This CDR3 contains 11 residues.

In this sample, this clonotype turned up a few times. The V and J genes are TRBV7-2 and TRBJ1-5; no reliable D call. Trimming pared 3 bases from V and 5 bases from J, leaving 11 bases between. Germline V gene lookup returns CDR1 SGHTA and CDR2 FQGNSA. CDR3 size: 14 residues. The CDR3 loop is CASSLAAVYQPQHF. CDR3 bases: TGTGCCAGCAGCTTGGCGGCAGTCTATCAGCCCCAGCATTTT.

There are many counts of this clonotype. V is TRBV6-1 and J is TRBJ2-2; D is uncertain. Between the trimmed V and J ends, which lost 6 bases and 5 bases, there was a span of 7 bases. This CDR3 spans 12 amino acids. Germline V gene sequence: CDR1 MNHNS, CDR2 SASEGT. CDR3 sequence reads: CASSMDTGELFF. The DNA of the CDR3 is TGTGCCAGCAGCATGGATACCGGGGAGCTGTTTTTT.

Regarding this clonotype: Just one base apart from a much larger clone, this may be a read error. V is TRBV12-3 or TRBV12-4 and J is TRBJ1-1; D gene unclear. This CDR3 has 13 amino acids. Trimming pared 5 bases from V and 5 bases from J, leaving 12 bases between. CDR3 nucleotides: TGTGCCAGCAGTAACCTGGTTAGGACTGAAGCTTTCTTT. Translated, it gives CASSNLVRTEAFF.

This clonotype was seen once. The rearrangement uses TRBV19 and TRBJ2-7, with D unresolved. CDR3 size: 14 residues. Per germline, CDR1 LNHDA and CDR2 SQIVND (reference sequence). With 3 bases removed from V and 3 bases from J, the gap between germline ends came to 12 bases. The CDR3 sequence is CASSITDGDYEQYF. CDR3 DNA sequence: TGTGCCAGTAGTATCACGGACGGTGACTACGAGCAGTACTTC.

This clonotype was seen ten or more times. The chain recombines TRBV11-2 with TRBJ2-7; D is ambiguous. The V gene lost 3 bases and the J gene lost 9 bases, with 18 bases spanning the gap. CDR3 length: 14 residues. Germline V lookup: CDR1 SGHAT, CDR2 FQNNGV. The CDR3 DNA follows: TGTGCCAGCAGCTTGGCACTCAGCCCTACGGGGCAGTACTTC. Its protein product is CASSLALSPTGQYF.

In its sample, this clonotype was seen many times. The CDR3: CASSQSAGQETQYF. Written as DNA, the CDR3 is TGTGCCAGCAGCCAAAGTGCAGGGCAAGAGACCCAGTACTTC. The chain recombines TRBV3-1 with TRBJ2-5, with a possible D match to TRBD1 (5 bases). Trimming took 2 bases from V and 2 from J, leaving 9 bases between them. The germline CDR1 and CDR2 sequences are LGHDT and YNNKEL (reference sequence). This CDR3 comprises 14 residues.

This clonotype was seen at least ten times. V and J are TRBV12-3 or TRBV12-4 and TRBJ2-5; the match to TRBD2 covers 10 bases. After removal of 5 bases from V and 0 bases from J, the junction contained 6 bases not matched to a gene. CDR3 size: 16 residues. The CDR3 nucleotides are TGTGCCAGCAGTCCCAGGGGGACTAGCGACCAAGAGACCCAGTACTTC. Its protein is CASSPRGTSDQETQYF.

This rearrangement joins TRBV3-1 to TRBJ2-4; a weak D match, TRBD1 (6 bases). V lost 2 bases, J lost 10 bases, and 15 bases lay in between. This CDR3 has 14 residues. The germline V gene has CDR1 LGHDT and CDR2 YNNKEL (reference sequence). The CDR3 DNA is TGTGCCAGCAGCCAACAGGGGTGGTCGATTATTCAGTACTTC. Translated: CASSQQGWSIIQYF.

The chain is built from TRBV6-2 or TRBV6-3 and TRBJ1-2; tentative D call: TRBD1 (6 bases). Germline V gives CDR1 MNHEY, CDR2 SVGEGT. V was clipped by 1 base and J by 2 bases, with 11 bases between them. There are 15 residues in the CDR3. The CDR3 loop reads CASSYFQGSNYGYTF. CDR3 nucleotides: TGTGCCAGCAGTTACTTTCAGGGGTCCAACTATGGCTACACCTTC.

The chain recombines TRBV6-2 or TRBV6-3 with TRBJ2-4, with D possibly being TRBD2 (6 bases). The V gene lost 11 bases and the J gene lost 1 base, with 12 bases spanning the gap. This CDR3 spans 13 amino acids. CDR1 is MNHEY, CDR2 SVGEGT, per germline. This chain's CDR3 is CASKAGAKNIQYF. In DNA form, the CDR3 reads TGTGCCTCCAAGGCGGGGGCCAAAAACATTCAGTACTTC.

The table lists this clonotype with many counts. This chain links TRBV28 with TRBJ2-7; TRBD2 matches 13 bases. The V gene end was trimmed by 5 bases and the J gene end by 3 bases; junction bases not matched to a gene: 1. The length of the CDR3 is 14 residues. Germline lookup yields CDR1 MDHEN and CDR2 SYDVKM. CDR3: CASSRLAGGYEQYF. CDR3 DNA: TGTGCCAGCAGTCGACTAGCGGGAGGCTACGAGCAGTACTTC.

This clonotype is termed medium-sized. The chain combines TRBV2 with TRBJ1-5; 7 nucleotides align to TRBD1. The CDR3 has 13 residues. Germline CDR1 SNHLY, CDR2 FYNNEI. The junction had 0 bases not matched to a gene; V was cut back by 3 bases and J by 4 bases. The chain's CDR3 is CASSDRGNQPQHF. CDR3 bases: TGTGCCAGCAGTGACAGGGGGAATCAGCCCCAGCATTTT.

This clonotype was seen only a few times. The rearrangement links TRBV29-1 to TRBJ2-7, with 7 bases matching TRBD2. Unmatched junction bases numbered 6, after V lost 1 base and J lost 3 bases. This CDR3 comprises 14 residues. Germline CDR1 is SQVTM and CDR2 is ANQGSEA. CDR3 amino acids: CSVEGAGEDYEQYF. DNA for the CDR3: TGCAGCGTTGAAGGCGCGGGGGAGGACTACGAGCAGTACTTC.